The present TCR beta chain was sequenced within a study of T cell repertoires in cytomegalovirus infection. At the level of the study: TCR beta signatures that were public indicated CMV infection and matching HLA type. General study points: Totalled public TCR beta family frequency picked out people who carried CMV plus the relevant HLA. Within the response measured ex vivo, HLA-C-restricted CMV-specific TCR beta clonotypes were dominant.

The CDR3 has 16 amino acids. The junction had 9 bases not matched to a gene; V was cut back by 4 bases and J by 9 bases. In germline, CDR1 is SGHNT, CDR2 YYREEE (reference sequence). In this sample, this clonotype turned up a few times. No antigen is known for it. TCRdb reprocessed the reads with MiXCR, giving one entry per CDR3 protein. The profile shows more than 650,000 distinct CDR3 sequences, about a third of them singletons. The origin of this receptor is a human donor in good health (CMV status not recorded). Some clones in this sample may be carry-over from other donors' samples. Source material: PBMCs. The chain employs TRBV5-4 and TRBJ2-1; 14 positions agree with TRBD2. The CDR3 reads CASSLWTSGGSGEQFF. DNA of the CDR3: TGTGCCAGCAGCCTGTGGACTAGCGGGGGGTCGGGTGAGCAGTTCTTC.